The present T cell receptor (beta chain) was sequenced within a study of OX40 agonist ivuxolimab in advanced cancers. Method: immunoSEQ multiplex PCR; TCRdb's copy keeps in-frame clones and lacks some. The data contain roughly 25,000 clones, about 90% of them singletons. The CDR3 spans 16 residues. Germline CDR1 and CDR2: SGHDT and YYEEEE. Trimming shortened V by 0 bases and J by 2 bases, and 15 bases separated the two germline ends. Sequences were derived from CD4+ or CD8+ T cells sorted from blood, sampled in a trial of the OX40 agonist ivuxolimab. This chain links TRBV5-6 with TRBJ2-7; D may be TRBD2 (6 bases). The TCR sequence derives from an adult with an advanced solid tumor such as melanoma, head and neck, liver or kidney cancer. CDR3 in DNA: TGTGCCAGCAGCTTGGGAGTAGCTAGCGAGACCTACGAGCAGTACTTC. Amino acid sequence: CASSLGVASETYEQYF.